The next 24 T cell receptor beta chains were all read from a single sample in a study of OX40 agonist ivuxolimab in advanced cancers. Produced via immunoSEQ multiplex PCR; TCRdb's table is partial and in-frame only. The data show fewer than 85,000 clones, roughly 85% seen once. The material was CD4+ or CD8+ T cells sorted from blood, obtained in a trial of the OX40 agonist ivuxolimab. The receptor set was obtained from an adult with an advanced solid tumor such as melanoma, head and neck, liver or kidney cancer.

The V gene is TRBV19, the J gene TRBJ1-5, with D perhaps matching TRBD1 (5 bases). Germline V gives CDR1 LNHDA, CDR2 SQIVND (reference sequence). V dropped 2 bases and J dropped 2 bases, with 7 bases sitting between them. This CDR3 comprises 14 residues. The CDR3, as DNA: TGTGCCAGTAGTATAAGCAGGGGCAATCAGCCCCAGCATTTT. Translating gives CASSISRGNQPQHF. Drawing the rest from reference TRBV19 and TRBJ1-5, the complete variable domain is DGGITQSPKYLFRKEGQNVTLSCEQNLNHDAMYWYRQDPGQGLRLIYYSQIVNDFQKGDIAEGYSVSREKKESFPLTVTSAQKNPTAFYLCASSISRGNQPQHFGDGTRLSIL.

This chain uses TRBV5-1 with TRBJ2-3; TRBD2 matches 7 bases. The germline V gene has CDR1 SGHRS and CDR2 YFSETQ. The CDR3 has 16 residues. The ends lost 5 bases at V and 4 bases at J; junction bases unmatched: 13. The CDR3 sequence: CASRPYGGSIADTQYF. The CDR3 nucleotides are TGCGCCAGCAGGCCCTACGGGGGGTCAATCGCAGATACGCAGTATTTT.

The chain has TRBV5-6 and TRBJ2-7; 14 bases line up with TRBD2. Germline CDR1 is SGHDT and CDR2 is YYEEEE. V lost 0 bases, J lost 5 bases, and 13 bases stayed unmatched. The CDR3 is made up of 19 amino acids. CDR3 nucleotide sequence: TGTGCCAGCAGCTTGGCCGCGACTAGCGGGGGGGTAAGGGGAAACGAGCAGTACTTC. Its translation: CASSLAATSGGVRGNEQYF.

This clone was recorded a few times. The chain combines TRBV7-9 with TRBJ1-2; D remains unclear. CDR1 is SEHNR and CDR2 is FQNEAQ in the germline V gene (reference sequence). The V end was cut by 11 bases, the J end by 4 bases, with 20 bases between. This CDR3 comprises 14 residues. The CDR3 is CAPVARGPLYGYTF. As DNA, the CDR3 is TGTGCCCCCGTCGCGCGGGGTCCCCTCTATGGCTACACCTTC.

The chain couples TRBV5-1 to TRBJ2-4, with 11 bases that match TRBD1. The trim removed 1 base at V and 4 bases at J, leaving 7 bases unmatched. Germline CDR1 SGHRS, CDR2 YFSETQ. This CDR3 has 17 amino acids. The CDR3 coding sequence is TGCGCCAGCAGCTTGAGCGGGACAGGGGGTGGTAAAAACATTCAGTACTTC. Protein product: CASSLSGTGGGKNIQYF.

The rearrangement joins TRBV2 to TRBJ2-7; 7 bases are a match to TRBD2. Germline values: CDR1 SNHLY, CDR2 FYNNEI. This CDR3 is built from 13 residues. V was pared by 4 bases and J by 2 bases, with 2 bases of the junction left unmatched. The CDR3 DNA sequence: TGTGCCAGCAGTGTTAGCGGGCCCTACGAGCAGTACTTC. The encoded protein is CASSVSGPYEQYF.

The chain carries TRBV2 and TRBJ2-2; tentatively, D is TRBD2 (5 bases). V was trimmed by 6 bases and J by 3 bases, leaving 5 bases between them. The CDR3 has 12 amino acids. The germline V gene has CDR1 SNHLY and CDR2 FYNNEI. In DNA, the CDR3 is TGTGCCAGCAGGGACTACACCGGGGAGCTGTTTTTT. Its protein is CASRDYTGELFF.

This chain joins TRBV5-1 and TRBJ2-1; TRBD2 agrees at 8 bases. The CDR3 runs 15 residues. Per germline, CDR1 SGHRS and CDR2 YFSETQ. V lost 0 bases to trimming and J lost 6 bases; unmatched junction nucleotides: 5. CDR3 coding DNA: TGCGCCAGCAGCTTGGATCTAGCGGGCGTCAATGAGCAGTTCTTC. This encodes CASSLDLAGVNEQFF. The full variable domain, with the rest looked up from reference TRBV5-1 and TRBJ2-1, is KAGVTQTPRYLIKTRGQQVTLSCSPISGHRSVSWYQQTPGQGLQFLFEYFSETQRNKGNFPGRFSGRQFSNSRSEMNVSTLELGDSALYLCASSLDLAGVNEQFFGPGTRLTVL.

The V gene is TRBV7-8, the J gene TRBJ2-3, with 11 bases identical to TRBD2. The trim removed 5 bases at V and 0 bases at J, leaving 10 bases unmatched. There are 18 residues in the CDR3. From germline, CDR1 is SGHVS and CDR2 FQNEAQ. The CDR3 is CASSPGVAGGFSTDTQYF. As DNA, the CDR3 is TGTGCCAGCAGCCCCGGGGTAGCGGGGGGGTTTAGCACAGATACGCAGTATTTT.

This CDR3 is CASSSYRGENTIYF. CDR3 in DNA: TGTGCCAGCAGCTCTTACAGGGGGGAAAACACCATATATTTT. The chain employs TRBV7-2 and TRBJ1-3, with 8 positions matching TRBD1. Germline CDR1 and CDR2: SGHTA and FQGNSA. With V trimmed by 4 bases and J by 6 bases, 5 bases remained unmatched. CDR3 size: 14 residues.

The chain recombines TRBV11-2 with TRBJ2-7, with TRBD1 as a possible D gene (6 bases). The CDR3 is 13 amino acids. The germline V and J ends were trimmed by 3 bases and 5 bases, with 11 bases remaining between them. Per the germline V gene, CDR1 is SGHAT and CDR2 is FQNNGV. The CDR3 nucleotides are TGTGCCAGCAGCTTCCCACAGGGAAACGAGCAGTACTTC. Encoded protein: CASSFPQGNEQYF.

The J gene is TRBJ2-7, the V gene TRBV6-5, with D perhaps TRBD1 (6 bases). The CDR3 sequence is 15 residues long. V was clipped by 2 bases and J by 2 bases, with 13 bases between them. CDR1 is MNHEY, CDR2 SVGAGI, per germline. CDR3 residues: CASSYAGDMAYEQYF. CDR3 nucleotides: TGTGCCAGCAGTTACGCAGGGGATATGGCCTACGAGCAGTACTTC.

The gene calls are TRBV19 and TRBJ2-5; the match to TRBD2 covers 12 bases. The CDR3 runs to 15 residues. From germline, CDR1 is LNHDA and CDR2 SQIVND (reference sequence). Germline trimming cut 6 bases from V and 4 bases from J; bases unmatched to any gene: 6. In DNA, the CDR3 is TGTGCCAGTAGCCCTAGCGGGAGGGCCGGAGAGACCCAGTACTTC. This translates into CASSPSGRAGETQYF.

CDR3 in DNA: TGTGCCAGCAGCGGCCGGGGACAGCAAGAGACCCAGTACTTC. It encodes CASSGRGQQETQYF. V and J are TRBV5-4 and TRBJ2-5, with TRBD1 matching over 7 bases. The trim removed 4 bases at V and 2 bases at J, leaving 5 bases unmatched. The V gene's germline CDR1 is SGHNT and CDR2 YYREEE (reference sequence). The CDR3 totals 14 residues.

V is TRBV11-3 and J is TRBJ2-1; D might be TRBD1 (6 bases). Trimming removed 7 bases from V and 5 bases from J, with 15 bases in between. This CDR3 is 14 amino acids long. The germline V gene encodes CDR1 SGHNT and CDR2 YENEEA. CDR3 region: CASTTPGTHNEQFF. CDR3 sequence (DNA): TGTGCCAGCACCACCCCGGGGACACACAATGAGCAGTTCTTC. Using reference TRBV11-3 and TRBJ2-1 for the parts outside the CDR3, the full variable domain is EAGVVQSPRYKIIEKKQPVAFWCNPISGHNTLYWYLQNLGQGPELLIRYENEEAVDDSQLPKDRFSAERLKGVDSTLKIQPAELGDSAVYLCASTTPGTHNEQFFGPGTRLTVL.

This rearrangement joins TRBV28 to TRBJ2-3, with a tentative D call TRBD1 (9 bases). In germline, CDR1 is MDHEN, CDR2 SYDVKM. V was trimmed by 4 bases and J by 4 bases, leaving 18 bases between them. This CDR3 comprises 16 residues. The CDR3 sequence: CASSSFSGDRADTQYF. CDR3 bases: TGTGCCAGCAGTTCCTTTAGCGGGGACAGGGCAGATACGCAGTATTTT. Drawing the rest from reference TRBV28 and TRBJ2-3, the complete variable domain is DVKVTQSSRYLVKRTGEKVFLECVQDMDHENMFWYRQDPGLGLRLIYFSYDVKMKEKGDIPEGYSVSREKKERFSLILESASTNQTSMYLCASSSFSGDRADTQYFGPGTRLTVL.

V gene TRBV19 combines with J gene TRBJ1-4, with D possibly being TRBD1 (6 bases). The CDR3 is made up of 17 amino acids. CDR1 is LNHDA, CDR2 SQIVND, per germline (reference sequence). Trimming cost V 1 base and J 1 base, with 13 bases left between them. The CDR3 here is CASSIVLNRVTNEKLFF. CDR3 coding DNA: TGTGCCAGTAGTATAGTCCTGAACAGGGTAACTAATGAAAAACTGTTTTTT.

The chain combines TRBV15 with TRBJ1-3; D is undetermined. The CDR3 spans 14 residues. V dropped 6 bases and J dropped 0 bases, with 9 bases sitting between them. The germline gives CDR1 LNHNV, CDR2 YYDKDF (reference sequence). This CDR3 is CATSMEVSGNTIYF. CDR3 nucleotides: TGTGCCACCAGTATGGAAGTCTCTGGAAACACCATATATTTT.

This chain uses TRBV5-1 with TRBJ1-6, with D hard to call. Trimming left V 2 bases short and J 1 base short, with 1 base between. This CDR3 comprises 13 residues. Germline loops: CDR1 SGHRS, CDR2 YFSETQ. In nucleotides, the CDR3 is TGCGCCAGCAGCTTTTCCTATAATTCACCCCTCCACTTT. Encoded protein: CASSFSYNSPLHF.

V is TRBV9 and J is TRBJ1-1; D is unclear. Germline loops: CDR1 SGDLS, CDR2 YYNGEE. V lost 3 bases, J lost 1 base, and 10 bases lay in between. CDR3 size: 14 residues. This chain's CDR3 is CASSGRVPNTEAFF. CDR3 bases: TGTGCCAGCAGCGGCCGGGTCCCGAACACTGAAGCTTTCTTT.

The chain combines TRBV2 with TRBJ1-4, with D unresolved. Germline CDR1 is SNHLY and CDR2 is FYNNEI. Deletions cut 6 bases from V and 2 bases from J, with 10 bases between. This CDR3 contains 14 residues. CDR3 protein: CASSPESTNEKLFF. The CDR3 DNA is TGTGCCAGCAGCCCCGAATCGACTAATGAAAAACTGTTTTTT.

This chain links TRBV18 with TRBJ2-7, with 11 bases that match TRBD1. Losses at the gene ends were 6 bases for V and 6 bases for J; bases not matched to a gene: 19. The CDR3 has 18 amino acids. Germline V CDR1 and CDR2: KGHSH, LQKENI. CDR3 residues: CASSPILGAGTGGIEQYF. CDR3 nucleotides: TGTGCCAGCTCCCCGATACTTGGCGCCGGGACAGGGGGAATCGAGCAGTACTTC.

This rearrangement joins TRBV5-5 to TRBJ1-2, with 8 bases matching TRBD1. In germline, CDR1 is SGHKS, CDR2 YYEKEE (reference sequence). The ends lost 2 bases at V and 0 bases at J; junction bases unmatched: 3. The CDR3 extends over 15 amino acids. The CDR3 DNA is TGTGCCAGCAGCTTAGGGGGACAGGCTAACTATGGCTACACCTTC. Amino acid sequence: CASSLGGQANYGYTF. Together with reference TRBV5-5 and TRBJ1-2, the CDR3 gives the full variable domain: DAGVTQSPTHLIKTRGQQVTLRCSPISGHKSVSWYQQVLGQGPQFIFQYYEKEERGRGNFPDRFSARQFPNYSSELNVNALLLGDSALYLCASSLGGQANYGYTFGSGTRLTVV.

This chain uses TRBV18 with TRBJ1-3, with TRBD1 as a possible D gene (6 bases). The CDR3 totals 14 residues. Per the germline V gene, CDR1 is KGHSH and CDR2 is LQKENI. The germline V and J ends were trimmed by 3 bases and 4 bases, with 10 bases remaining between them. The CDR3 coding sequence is TGTGCCAGCTCACCTGGGACACCCGGAAACACCATATATTTT. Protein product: CASSPGTPGNTIYF. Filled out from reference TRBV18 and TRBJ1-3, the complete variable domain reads NAGVMQNPRHLVRRRGQEARLRCSPMKGHSHVYWYRQLPEEGLKFMVYLQKENIIDESGMPKERFSAEFPKEGPSILRIQQVVRGDSAAYFCASSPGTPGNTIYFGEGSWLTVV.